The clone carrying this T cell receptor beta chain was counted between two and nine times. Germline V gene lookup returns CDR1 SGHAT and CDR2 FQNNGV. The CDR3 runs 16 residues. J was trimmed by 4 bases and V by 2 bases; bases with no gene match: 7. This entry comes from a study of blood T cell repertoires in COVID-19. At the level of the study: Sources were T cells, B-cell-depleted T cells, or PBMCs; the material itself was cDNA or gDNA.

TCRdb's copy holds only in-frame clones and misses some; the assay was immunoSEQ multiplex PCR. The sample records about 250,000 clones, around 91% being singletons. The origin of this receptor is a woman aged 55 to 70 with COVID-19, enrolled during active disease. This chain connects TRBV11-2 to TRBJ2-7, with 11 bases matching TRBD2. Material: peripheral blood. Here the CDR3 DNA reads TGTGCCAGCAGCTTATACTCTAGCGGGGGGTCTTACGAGCAGTACTTC. This codes for CASSLYSSGGSYEQYF.